Listed below are T cell receptor beta chains from one sample, sequenced in a study of T cell repertoires in cytomegalovirus infection. Their antigens remain unidentified. TCRdb re-called the reads with MiXCR, one entry per CDR3 protein. This table holds some 940,000 distinct CDR3 sequences, about 33% found once. The sample consisted of cultured CD8+ T cells from PBMCs, taken from culture after CMV antigen stimulation. The source of these receptors is a human donor in good health (CMV status not recorded). Some clones in this sample may be carry-over from other donors' samples. CDR3s include the opening cysteine and the closing phenylalanine or tryptophan. D genes are given only for firm matches. A row's size may be missing; if present it is once, few, many or a size class.

j_gene: TRBJ1-4
v_gene: TRBV6-5
abundance: few
d_gene: TRBD1
CDR3aa: CASSYDFPGQNEKLFF
CDR3nt: TGTGCCAGCAGTTACGACTTCCCGGGACAGAATGAAAAACTGTTTTTT

j_gene: TRBJ1-4
v_gene: TRBV6-8
abundance: NA
d_gene: NA
CDR3aa: CASSGGPGQKNEKLFF
CDR3nt: TGTGCCAGCAGTGGCGGCCCGGGGCAGAAAAATGAAAAACTGTTTTTT

j_gene: TRBJ2-3
v_gene: TRBV6-6
abundance: NA
d_gene: NA
CDR3aa: CASTLRRIPTDTQYF
CDR3nt: TGTGCCAGCACCCTACGTCGGATACCCACAGATACGCAGTATTTT

j_gene: TRBJ1-6
v_gene: TRBV7-2
abundance: many
d_gene: NA
CDR3aa: CASSFSTQVSYNSPLHF
CDR3nt: TGTGCCAGCAGCTTCTCCACGCAGGTGTCCTATAATTCACCCCTCCACTTT

j_gene: TRBJ1-2
v_gene: TRBV6-1
abundance: few
d_gene: TRBD1
CDR3aa: CASRERQGYGYTF
CDR3nt: TGTGCCAGCAGGGAGAGACAGGGCTATGGCTACACCTTC

j_gene: TRBJ2-1
v_gene: TRBV7-9
abundance: few
d_gene: NA
CDR3aa: CASSSRTGNEQFF
CDR3nt: TGTGCCAGCAGCTCCCGGACTGGAAATGAGCAGTTCTTC

j_gene: TRBJ1-2
v_gene: TRBV12-3/TRBV12-4
abundance: few
d_gene: NA
CDR3aa: CASSLGGGVNYGYTF
CDR3nt: TGTGCCAGCAGTTTGGGGGGAGGGGTCAACTATGGCTACACCTTC

j_gene: TRBJ1-1
v_gene: TRBV10-3
abundance: NA
d_gene: NA
CDR3aa: CAISESGKNTEAFF
CDR3nt: TGTGCCATCAGTGAGTCGGGAAAGAACACTGAAGCTTTCTTT

j_gene: TRBJ2-1
v_gene: TRBV2
abundance: NA
d_gene: NA
CDR3aa: CASSEAAYNEQFF
CDR3nt: TGTGCCAGCAGTGAAGCCGCCTACAATGAGCAGTTCTTC

j_gene: TRBJ1-2
v_gene: TRBV27
abundance: few
d_gene: NA
CDR3aa: CASSPGNPNYGYTF
CDR3nt: TGTGCCAGCAGCCCAGGGAATCCTAACTATGGCTACACCTTC

j_gene: TRBJ2-5
v_gene: TRBV27
abundance: NA
d_gene: NA
CDR3aa: CASSSRLERETQYF
CDR3nt: TGTGCCAGCAGTTCGAGACTAGAACGGGAGACCCAGTACTTC

j_gene: TRBJ2-2
v_gene: TRBV7-2
abundance: many
d_gene: TRBD1
CDR3aa: CASSLGTGGNTGELFF
CDR3nt: TGTGCCAGCAGCTTAGGGACAGGGGGTAACACCGGGGAGCTGTTTTTT

j_gene: TRBJ2-1
v_gene: TRBV7-6
abundance: once
d_gene: NA
CDR3aa: CASSLSAAAPDEQFF
CDR3nt: TGTGCCAGCAGCTTATCGGCGGCGGCCCCCGATGAGCAGTTCTTC

j_gene: TRBJ2-3
v_gene: TRBV7-3
abundance: many
d_gene: TRBD2
CDR3aa: CASSLLAGGFTDTQYF
CDR3nt: TGTGCCAGCAGCCTCCTAGCGGGGGGTTTCACAGATACGCAGTATTTT

j_gene: TRBJ1-5
v_gene: TRBV6-1
abundance: NA
d_gene: NA
CDR3aa: CASREGPAQHF
CDR3nt: TGTGCCAGCAGAGAGGGGCCGGCCCAGCATTTT

j_gene: TRBJ2-2
v_gene: TRBV5-6
abundance: few
d_gene: NA
CDR3aa: CASSSGTPGELFF
CDR3nt: TGTGCCAGCAGCTCCGGGACACCCGGGGAGCTGTTTTTT

j_gene: TRBJ2-6
v_gene: TRBV2
abundance: few
d_gene: NA
CDR3aa: CARMRGSSGANVLTF
CDR3nt: TGTGCCAGAATGAGGGGGAGCTCTGGGGCCAACGTCCTGACTTTC

j_gene: TRBJ2-1
v_gene: TRBV20-1
abundance: few
d_gene: NA
CDR3aa: CSAREPGEGAYNEQFF
CDR3nt: TGCAGTGCTAGAGAGCCGGGTGAGGGGGCCTACAATGAGCAGTTCTTC

j_gene: TRBJ2-5
v_gene: TRBV27
abundance: few
d_gene: NA
CDR3aa: CASSISIGAEETQYF
CDR3nt: TGTGCCAGCAGTATATCGATAGGGGCGGAAGAGACCCAGTACTTC

j_gene: TRBJ1-6
v_gene: TRBV7-8
abundance: many
d_gene: NA
CDR3aa: CASSLDQKDSPLHF
CDR3nt: TGTGCCAGCAGCTTAGACCAGAAAGATTCACCCCTCCACTTT

j_gene: TRBJ2-4
v_gene: TRBV7-9
abundance: few
d_gene: NA
CDR3aa: CASSLRDGATKNIQYF
CDR3nt: TGTGCCAGCAGCTTAAGGGACGGCGCAACCAAAAACATTCAGTACTTC

j_gene: TRBJ2-2
v_gene: TRBV7-9
abundance: few
d_gene: NA
CDR3aa: CASSNIRDTTGELFF
CDR3nt: TGTGCCAGCAGCAACATCCGGGACACCACCGGGGAGCTGTTTTTT

j_gene: TRBJ2-1
v_gene: TRBV7-6
abundance: many
d_gene: TRBD1
CDR3aa: CASSRTGGSYNEQFF
CDR3nt: TGTGCCAGCAGCCGCACAGGGGGCTCCTACAATGAGCAGTTCTTC

j_gene: TRBJ2-1
v_gene: TRBV12-3/TRBV12-4
abundance: NA
d_gene: NA
CDR3aa: CASMGSSYNEQFF
CDR3nt: TGTGCCAGCATGGGCAGCTCCTACAATGAGCAGTTCTTC

j_gene: TRBJ1-2
v_gene: TRBV20-1
abundance: NA
d_gene: TRBD1
CDR3aa: CSARAGGYGYTF
CDR3nt: TGCAGTGCTCGGGCAGGGGGCTATGGCTACACCTTC

j_gene: TRBJ1-1
v_gene: TRBV7-2
abundance: NA
d_gene: TRBD1
CDR3aa: CASSPGQGAMNTVAFF
CDR3nt: TGTGCCAGCAGCCCGGGACAGGGGGCGATGAACACTGTAGCTTTCTTT

j_gene: TRBJ1-2
v_gene: TRBV2
abundance: NA
d_gene: NA
CDR3aa: CASRDSTVLYGYTF
CDR3nt: TGTGCCAGCAGGGATTCGACAGTCCTCTATGGCTACACCTTC

j_gene: TRBJ1-3
v_gene: TRBV4-1
abundance: few
d_gene: NA
CDR3aa: CASSANLGNTIYF
CDR3nt: TGCGCCAGCAGCGCAAACTTAGGAAACACCATATATTTT

j_gene: TRBJ2-7
v_gene: TRBV4-1
abundance: few
d_gene: NA
CDR3aa: CASSQGLSYEQYF
CDR3nt: TGCGCCAGCAGCCAAGGACTCTCCTACGAGCAGTACTTC

j_gene: TRBJ2-3
v_gene: TRBV29-1
abundance: NA
d_gene: NA
CDR3aa: CSVGLGADTQYF
CDR3nt: TGCAGCGTGGGGCTAGGAGCAGATACGCAGTATTTT

j_gene: TRBJ2-2
v_gene: TRBV27
abundance: NA
d_gene: NA
CDR3aa: CASSLSVVTAGELFF
CDR3nt: TGTGCCAGCAGTTTATCGGTAGTAACGGCCGGGGAGCTGTTTTTT

j_gene: TRBJ2-3
v_gene: TRBV24-1
abundance: NA
d_gene: NA
CDR3aa: CATSISGGGLDTDTQYF
CDR3nt: TGTGCCACCAGCATTTCCGGTGGGGGCTTGGACACAGATACGCAGTATTTT

j_gene: TRBJ1-2
v_gene: TRBV6-6
abundance: once
d_gene: NA
CDR3aa: CASSLGEQLYGYTF
CDR3nt: TGTGCCAGCAGTCTCGGGGAACAGCTGTATGGCTACACCTTC

j_gene: TRBJ2-1
v_gene: TRBV9
abundance: NA
d_gene: TRBD1
CDR3aa: CASSVAGQGARANEQFF
CDR3nt: TGTGCCAGCAGCGTAGCTGGACAGGGGGCAAGGGCCAATGAGCAGTTCTTC

j_gene: TRBJ2-1
v_gene: TRBV5-4
abundance: NA
d_gene: NA
CDR3aa: CASSRDEGNEQFF
CDR3nt: TGTGCCAGCAGCCGGGATGAGGGGAATGAGCAGTTCTTC